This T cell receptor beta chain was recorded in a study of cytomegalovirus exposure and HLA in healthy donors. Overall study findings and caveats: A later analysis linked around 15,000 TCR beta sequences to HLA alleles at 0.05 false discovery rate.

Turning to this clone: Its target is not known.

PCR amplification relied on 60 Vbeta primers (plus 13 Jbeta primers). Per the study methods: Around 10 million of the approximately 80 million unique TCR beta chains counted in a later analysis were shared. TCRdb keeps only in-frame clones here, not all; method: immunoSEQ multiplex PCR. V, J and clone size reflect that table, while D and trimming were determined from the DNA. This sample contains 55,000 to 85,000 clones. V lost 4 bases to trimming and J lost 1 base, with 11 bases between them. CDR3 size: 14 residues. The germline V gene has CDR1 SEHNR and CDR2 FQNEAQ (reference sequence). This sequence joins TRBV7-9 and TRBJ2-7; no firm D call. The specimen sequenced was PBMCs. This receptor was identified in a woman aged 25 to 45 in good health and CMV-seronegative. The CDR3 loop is CASSWVQRSYEQYF. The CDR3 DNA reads TGTGCCAGCAGCTGGGTTCAGCGATCCTACGAGCAGTACTTC. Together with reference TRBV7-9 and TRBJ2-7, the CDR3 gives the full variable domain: DTGVSQNPRHKITKRGQNVTFRCDPISEHNRLYWYRQTLGQGPEFLTYFQNEAQLEKSRLLSDRFSAERPKGSFSTLEIQRTEQGDSAMYLCASSWVQRSYEQYFGPGTRLTVT.